The subject of this entry is one TCR beta chain. Per the germline V gene, CDR1 is MNHEY and CDR2 is SVGAGI. The CDR3 extends over 14 amino acids. V was pared by 5 bases and J by 5 bases, with 6 bases of the junction left unmatched. This record belongs to a study of identifying expanded T cells in peripheral blood. Using immunoSEQ multiplex PCR, the repertoire was profiled, and TCRdb retains in-frame clones only, with some absent. The data hold 70,000 to 100,000 clones, with 86% observed a single time. This TCR derives from a person between 18 and 70 years old in good health. The sample consisted of blood. V and J are TRBV6-5 and TRBJ1-2; TRBD1 matches at 9 bases. CDR3 amino acids: CASSRSGTGYGYTF. CDR3 DNA sequence: TGTGCCAGCAGTCGCTCCGGGACAGGGTATGGCTACACCTTC.